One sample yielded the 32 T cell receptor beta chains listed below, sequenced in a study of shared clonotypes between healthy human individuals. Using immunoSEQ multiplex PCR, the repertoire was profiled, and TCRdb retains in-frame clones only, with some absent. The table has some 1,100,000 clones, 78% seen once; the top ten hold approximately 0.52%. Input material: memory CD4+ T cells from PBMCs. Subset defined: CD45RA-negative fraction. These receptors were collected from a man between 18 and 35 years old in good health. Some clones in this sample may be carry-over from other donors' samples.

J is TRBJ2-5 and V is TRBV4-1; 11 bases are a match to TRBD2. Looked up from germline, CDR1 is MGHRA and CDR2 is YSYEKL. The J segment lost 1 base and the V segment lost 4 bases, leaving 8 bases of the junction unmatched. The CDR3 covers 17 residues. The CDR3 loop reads CASSPGTSGSLQETQYF. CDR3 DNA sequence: TGCGCCAGCAGCCCAGGGACTAGCGGAAGCCTCCAAGAGACCCAGTACTTC.

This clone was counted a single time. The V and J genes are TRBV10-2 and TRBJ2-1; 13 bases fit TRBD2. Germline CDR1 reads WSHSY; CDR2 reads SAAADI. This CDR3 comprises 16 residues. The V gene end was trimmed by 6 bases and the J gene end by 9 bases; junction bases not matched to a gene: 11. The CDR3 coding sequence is TGCGCCAGCAGCGCAGCACTAGCGGGAGGGCCAGGTGAGCAGTTCTTC. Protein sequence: CASSAALAGGPGEQFF.

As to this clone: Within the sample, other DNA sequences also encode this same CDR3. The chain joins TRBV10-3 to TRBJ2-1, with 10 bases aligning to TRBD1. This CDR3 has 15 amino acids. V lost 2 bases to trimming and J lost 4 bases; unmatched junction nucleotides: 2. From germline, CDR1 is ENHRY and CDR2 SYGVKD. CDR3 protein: CAISEGTGAYNEQFF. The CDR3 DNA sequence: TGTGCCATCAGTGAGGGGACAGGGGCGTACAATGAGCAGTTCTTC.

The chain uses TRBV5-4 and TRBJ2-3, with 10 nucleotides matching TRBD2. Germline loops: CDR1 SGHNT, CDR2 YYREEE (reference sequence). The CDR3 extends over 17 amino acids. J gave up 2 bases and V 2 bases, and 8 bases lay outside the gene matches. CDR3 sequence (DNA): TGTGCCAGCAGCTTCCCGGGACTAGCGCCCGACACAGATACGCAGTATTTT. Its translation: CASSFPGLAPDTDTQYF.

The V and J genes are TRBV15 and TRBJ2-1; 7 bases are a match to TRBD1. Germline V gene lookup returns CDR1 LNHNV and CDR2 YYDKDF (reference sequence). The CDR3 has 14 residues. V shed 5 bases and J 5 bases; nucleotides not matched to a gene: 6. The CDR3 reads CATSPMGQNNEQFF. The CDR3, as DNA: TGTGCCACCAGCCCCATGGGACAGAACAATGAGCAGTTCTTC.

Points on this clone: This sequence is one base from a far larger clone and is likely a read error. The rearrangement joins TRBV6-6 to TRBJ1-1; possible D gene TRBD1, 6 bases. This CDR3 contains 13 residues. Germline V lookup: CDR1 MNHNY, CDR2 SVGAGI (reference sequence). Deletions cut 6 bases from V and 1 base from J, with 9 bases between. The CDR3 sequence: CASSQGQNTEAFF. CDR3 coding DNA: TGTGCCAGCAGCCAGGGACAGAACACTGAAGCTTTCTTT.

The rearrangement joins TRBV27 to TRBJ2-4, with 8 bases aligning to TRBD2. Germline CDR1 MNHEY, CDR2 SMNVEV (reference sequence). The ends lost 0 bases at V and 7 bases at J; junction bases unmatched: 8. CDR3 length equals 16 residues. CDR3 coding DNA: TGTGCCAGCAGTTTATCAGCGGGGGCAATAGTCAACATTCAGTACTTC. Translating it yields CASSLSAGAIVNIQYF.

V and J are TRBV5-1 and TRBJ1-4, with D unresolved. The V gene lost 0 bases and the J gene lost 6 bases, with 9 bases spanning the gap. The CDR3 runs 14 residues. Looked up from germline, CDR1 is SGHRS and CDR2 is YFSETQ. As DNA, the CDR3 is TGCGCCAGCAGCTTGGATTCCACAGATGAAAAACTGTTTTTT. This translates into CASSLDSTDEKLFF.

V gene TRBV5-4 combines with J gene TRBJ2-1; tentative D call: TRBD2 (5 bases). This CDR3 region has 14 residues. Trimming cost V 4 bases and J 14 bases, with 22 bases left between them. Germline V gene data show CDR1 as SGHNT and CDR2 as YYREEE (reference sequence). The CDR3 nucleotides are TGTGCCAGCAGCCCTGCCCACATAGGAGACGGGGAGTTCTTC. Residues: CASSPAHIGDGEFF.

The CDR3 nucleotides read TGTGCCAGCAGTCCAGACACCGGCTATGGCTACACCTTC. Protein: CASSPDTGYGYTF. J is TRBJ1-2 and V is TRBV2; no clear D gene. CDR1 is SNHLY, CDR2 FYNNEI, per germline. The CDR3 consists of 13 residues. The ends were cut back, 5 bases at V and 4 bases at J, with 11 bases in the middle. Variable domain in full (rest from reference TRBV2 and TRBJ1-2): EPEVTQTPSHQVTQMGQEVILRCVPISNHLYFYWYRQILGQKVEFLVSFYNNEISEKSEIFDDQFSVERPDGSNFTLKIRSTKLEDSAMYFCASSPDTGYGYTFGSGTRLTVV.

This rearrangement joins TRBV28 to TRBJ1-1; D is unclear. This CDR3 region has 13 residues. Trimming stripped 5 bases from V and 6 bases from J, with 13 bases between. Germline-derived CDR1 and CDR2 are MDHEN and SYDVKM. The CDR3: CASSPHLGAEAFF. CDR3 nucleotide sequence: TGTGCCAGCAGTCCCCACTTAGGCGCTGAAGCTTTCTTT.

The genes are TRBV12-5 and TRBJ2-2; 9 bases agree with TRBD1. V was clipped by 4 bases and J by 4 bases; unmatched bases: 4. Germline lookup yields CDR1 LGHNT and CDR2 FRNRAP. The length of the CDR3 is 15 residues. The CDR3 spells CASGSGQGTTGELFF. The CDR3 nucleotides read TGTGCTAGTGGTTCTGGACAGGGGACCACCGGGGAGCTGTTTTTT.

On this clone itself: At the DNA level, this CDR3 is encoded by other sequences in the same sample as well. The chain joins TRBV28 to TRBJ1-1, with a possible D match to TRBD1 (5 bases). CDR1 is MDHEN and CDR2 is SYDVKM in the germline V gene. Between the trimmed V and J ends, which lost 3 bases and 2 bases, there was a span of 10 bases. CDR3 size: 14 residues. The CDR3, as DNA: TGTGCCAGCAGTTTGGGGGGTGGTAACACTGAAGCTTTCTTT. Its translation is CASSLGGGNTEAFF.

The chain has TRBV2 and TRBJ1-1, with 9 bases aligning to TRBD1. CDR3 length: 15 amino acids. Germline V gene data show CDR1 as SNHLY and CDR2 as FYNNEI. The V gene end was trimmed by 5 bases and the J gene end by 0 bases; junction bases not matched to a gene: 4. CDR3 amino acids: CASSWGQGLNTEAFF. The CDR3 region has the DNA TGTGCCAGCAGTTGGGGACAGGGCTTGAACACTGAAGCTTTCTTT. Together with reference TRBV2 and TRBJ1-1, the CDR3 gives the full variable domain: EPEVTQTPSHQVTQMGQEVILRCVPISNHLYFYWYRQILGQKVEFLVSFYNNEISEKSEIFDDQFSVERPDGSNFTLKIRSTKLEDSAMYFCASSWGQGLNTEAFFGQGTRLTVV.

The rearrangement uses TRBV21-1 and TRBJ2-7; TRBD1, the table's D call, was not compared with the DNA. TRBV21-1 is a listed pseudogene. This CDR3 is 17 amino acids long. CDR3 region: CASSTFSTGSPSYEQYF. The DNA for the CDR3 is TGTGCCAGCAGCACGTTCTCCACAGGGAGCCCCTCCTACGAGCAGTACTTC.

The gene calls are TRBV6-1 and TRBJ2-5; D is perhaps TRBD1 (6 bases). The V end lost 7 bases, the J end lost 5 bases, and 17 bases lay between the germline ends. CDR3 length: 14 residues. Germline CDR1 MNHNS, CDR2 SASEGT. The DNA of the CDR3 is TGTGCCAGCAAATATGGGCAGGGGCGGGAGACCCAGTACTTC. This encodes CASKYGQGRETQYF.

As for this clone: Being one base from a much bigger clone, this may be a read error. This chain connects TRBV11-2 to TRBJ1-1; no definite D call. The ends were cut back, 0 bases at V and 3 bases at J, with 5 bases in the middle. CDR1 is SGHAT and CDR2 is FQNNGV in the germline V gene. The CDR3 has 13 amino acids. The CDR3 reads CASSLDPDTEAFF. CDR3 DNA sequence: TGTGCCAGCAGCTTAGATCCGGACACTGAAGCTTTCTTT.

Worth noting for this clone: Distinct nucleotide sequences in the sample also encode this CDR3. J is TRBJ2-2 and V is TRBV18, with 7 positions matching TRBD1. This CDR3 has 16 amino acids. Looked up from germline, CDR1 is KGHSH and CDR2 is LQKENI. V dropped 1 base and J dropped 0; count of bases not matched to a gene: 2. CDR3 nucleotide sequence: TGTGCCAGCTCACCACTAACAGGGGCGAACACCGGGGAGCTGTTTTTT. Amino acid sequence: CASSPLTGANTGELFF.

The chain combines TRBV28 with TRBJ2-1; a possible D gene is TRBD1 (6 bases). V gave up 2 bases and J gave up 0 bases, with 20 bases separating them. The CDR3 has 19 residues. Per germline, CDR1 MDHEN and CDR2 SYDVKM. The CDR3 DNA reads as TGTGCCAGCAGTTTAGTGGTGGTCGAACAGGGAAGCTCCTACAATGAGCAGTTCTTC. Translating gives CASSLVVVEQGSSYNEQFF.

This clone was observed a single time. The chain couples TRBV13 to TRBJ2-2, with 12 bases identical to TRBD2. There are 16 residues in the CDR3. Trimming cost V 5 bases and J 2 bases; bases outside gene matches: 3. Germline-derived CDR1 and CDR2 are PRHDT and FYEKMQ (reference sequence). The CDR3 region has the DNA TGTGCCAGCAGCCTCGGACTAGCGGGAAACACCGGGGAGCTGTTTTTT. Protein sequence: CASSLGLAGNTGELFF.

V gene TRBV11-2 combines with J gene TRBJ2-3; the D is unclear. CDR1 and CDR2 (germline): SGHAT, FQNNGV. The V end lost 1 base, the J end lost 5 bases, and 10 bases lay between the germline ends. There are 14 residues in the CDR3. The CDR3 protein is CASSLGRLRDTQYF. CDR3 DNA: TGTGCCAGCAGCTTAGGACGATTAAGAGATACGCAGTATTTT.

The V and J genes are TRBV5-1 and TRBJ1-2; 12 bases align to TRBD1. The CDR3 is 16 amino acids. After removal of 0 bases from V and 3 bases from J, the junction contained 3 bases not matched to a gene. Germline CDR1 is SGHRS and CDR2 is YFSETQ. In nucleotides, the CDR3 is TGCGCCAGCAGCTTGGCCGGGACAGGGGGCGACTATGGCTACACCTTC. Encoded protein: CASSLAGTGGDYGYTF.

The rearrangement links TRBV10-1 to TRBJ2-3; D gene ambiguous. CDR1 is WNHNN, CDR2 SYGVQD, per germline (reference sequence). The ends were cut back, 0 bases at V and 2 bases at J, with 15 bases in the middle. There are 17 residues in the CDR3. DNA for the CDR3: TGCGCCAGCAGTGAGTCGATAATTGGCGAACTCACAGATACGCAGTATTTT. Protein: CASSESIIGELTDTQYF.

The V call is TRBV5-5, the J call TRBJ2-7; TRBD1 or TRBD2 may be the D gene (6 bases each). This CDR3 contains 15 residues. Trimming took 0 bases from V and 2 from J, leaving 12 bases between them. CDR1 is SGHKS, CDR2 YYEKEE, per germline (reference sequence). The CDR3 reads CASSLGPGEAYEQYF. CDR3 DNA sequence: TGTGCCAGCAGCTTGGGGCCAGGGGAGGCCTACGAGCAGTACTTC.

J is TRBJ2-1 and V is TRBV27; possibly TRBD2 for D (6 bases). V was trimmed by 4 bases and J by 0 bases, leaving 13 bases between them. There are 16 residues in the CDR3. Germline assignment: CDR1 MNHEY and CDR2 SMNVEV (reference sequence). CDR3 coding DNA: TGTGCCAGCAGTTGGATGCGGGACCTCTCCTACAATGAGCAGTTCTTC. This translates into CASSWMRDLSYNEQFF.

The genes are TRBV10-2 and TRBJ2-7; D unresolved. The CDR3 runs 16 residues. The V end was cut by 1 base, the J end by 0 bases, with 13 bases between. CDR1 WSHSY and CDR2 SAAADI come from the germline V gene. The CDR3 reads CASSEWNGGSSYEQYF. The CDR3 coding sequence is TGCGCCAGCAGTGAGTGGAACGGCGGTAGCTCCTACGAGCAGTACTTC.

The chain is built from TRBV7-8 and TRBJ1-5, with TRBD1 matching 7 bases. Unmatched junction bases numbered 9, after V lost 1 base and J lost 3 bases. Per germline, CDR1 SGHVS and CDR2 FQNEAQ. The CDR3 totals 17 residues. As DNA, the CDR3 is TGTGCCAGCAGCTTAGAGGGTTCCGGGACAGTCAATCAGCCCCAGCATTTT. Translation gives CASSLEGSGTVNQPQHF.

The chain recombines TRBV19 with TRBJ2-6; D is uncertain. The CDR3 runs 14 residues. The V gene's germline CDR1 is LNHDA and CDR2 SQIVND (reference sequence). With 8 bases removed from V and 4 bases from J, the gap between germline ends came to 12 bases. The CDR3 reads CASLDDSGANVLTF. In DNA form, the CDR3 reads TGTGCCAGTTTAGACGACTCAGGGGCCAACGTCCTGACTTTC.

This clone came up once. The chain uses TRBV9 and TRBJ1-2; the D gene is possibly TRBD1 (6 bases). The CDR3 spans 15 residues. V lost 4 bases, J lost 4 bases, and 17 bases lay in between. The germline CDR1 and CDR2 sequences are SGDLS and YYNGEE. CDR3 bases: TGTGCCAGCAGCTCCCGTCGGACAGAGACCTATGGCTACACCTTC. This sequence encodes CASSSRRTETYGYTF.

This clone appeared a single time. As DNA, the CDR3 is TGTGCCAGCAGCTTGGGGGGGACTAGCGGACAAGAGACCCAGTACTTC. It translates to CASSLGGTSGQETQYF. The chain recombines TRBV5-4 with TRBJ2-5, with TRBD2 identical over 11 bases. The CDR3 loop spans 16 amino acids. Germline CDR1 reads SGHNT; CDR2 reads YYREEE (reference sequence). V shed 0 bases and J 2 bases; nucleotides not matched to a gene: 3.

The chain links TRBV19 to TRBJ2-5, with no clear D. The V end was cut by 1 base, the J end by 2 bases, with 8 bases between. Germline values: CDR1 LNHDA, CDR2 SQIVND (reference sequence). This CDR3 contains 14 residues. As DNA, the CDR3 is TGTGCCAGTAGTATAGGGATGGAGCAAGAGACCCAGTACTTC. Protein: CASSIGMEQETQYF.

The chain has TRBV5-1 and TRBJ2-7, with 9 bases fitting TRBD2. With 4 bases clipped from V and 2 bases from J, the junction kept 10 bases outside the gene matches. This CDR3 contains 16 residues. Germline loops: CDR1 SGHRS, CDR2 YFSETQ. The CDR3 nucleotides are TGCGCCAGCAGCCCGGGAGCCCTAGCGGGGACCTACGAGCAGTACTTC. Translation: CASSPGALAGTYEQYF.